This T cell receptor beta chain appears in the sequencing data of a study of shared clonotypes between healthy human individuals. Study-level information: There were three CD4 naive, three CD4 memory, two CD8 naive and one CD8 memory plates per donor. Study-wide results and limits: Among donors, clonotype sharing was expected to be affected by sequencing depth. Rarefaction demonstrated incomplete sorted-subset sequencing despite large depth.

CD8 cells regarded as naive lacked CD45RO, were positively chosen for CCR7, and omitted terminally differentiated effector memory CD45RA+ cells. Free of recent acute infections or vaccinations, the donors were healthy HIV-negative adults. On this clone itself: Its specificity is unknown.

Using immunoSEQ multiplex PCR, the repertoire was profiled, and TCRdb retains in-frame clones only, with some absent. The repertoire holds millions of clones, with approximately 94% as singletons. With 8 bases removed from V and 1 base from J, the gap between germline ends came to 11 bases. The germline gives CDR1 SEHNR, CDR2 FQNEAQ (reference sequence). The CDR3 has 14 amino acids. Sequenced material: naive CD8+ T cells from PBMCs. The clonotype originates from a man between 18 and 35 years old in good health. Some clones in this sample may be carry-over from other donors' samples. V usage is TRBV7-9 and J usage is TRBJ1-4; maybe TRBD1 (5 bases). The CDR3 protein is CASGPTETNEKLFF. CDR3 nucleotides: TGTGCCAGCGGCCCGACAGAAACTAATGAAAAACTGTTTTTT.